The 2 T cell receptor beta chains given below trace back to one sample, sequenced in a study of T cell repertoires in cytomegalovirus infection. Their cognate antigens are unknown. In TCRdb, the reads were re-called with MiXCR into one record per CDR3 protein. The sample carries around 200,000 distinct CDR3 sequences, approximately 38% recorded once. The specimen comprised CD8+ T cells from cultured PBMCs, sampled from culture after CMV antigen stimulation. The receptors derive from a human donor in good health (CMV status not recorded). Some clones in this sample may be carry-over from other donors' samples.

The gene calls are TRBV5-4 and TRBJ2-2; TRBD1 agrees at 9 bases. CDR1 is SGHNT, CDR2 YYREEE, per germline (reference sequence). The CDR3 consists of 17 residues. Germline trimming cut 0 bases from V and 7 bases from J; bases unmatched to any gene: 10. CDR3 sequence reads: CASSLAPRTGEFGELFF. In nucleotides, the CDR3 is TGTGCCAGCAGCTTGGCCCCGCGGACAGGGGAATTCGGGGAGCTGTTTTTT.

This clonotype was detected only a few times. The chain has TRBV7-3 and TRBJ2-2; 7 nucleotides match TRBD1. The V gene end was trimmed by 5 bases and the J gene end by 3 bases; junction bases not matched to a gene: 12. Germline V gene lookup returns CDR1 SGHTA and CDR2 FQGTGA. The CDR3 sequence is 17 residues long. The CDR3 protein is CASSVAPDRVDTGELFF. CDR3 sequence (DNA): TGTGCCAGCAGCGTCGCCCCTGACAGGGTTGACACCGGGGAGCTGTTTTTT.